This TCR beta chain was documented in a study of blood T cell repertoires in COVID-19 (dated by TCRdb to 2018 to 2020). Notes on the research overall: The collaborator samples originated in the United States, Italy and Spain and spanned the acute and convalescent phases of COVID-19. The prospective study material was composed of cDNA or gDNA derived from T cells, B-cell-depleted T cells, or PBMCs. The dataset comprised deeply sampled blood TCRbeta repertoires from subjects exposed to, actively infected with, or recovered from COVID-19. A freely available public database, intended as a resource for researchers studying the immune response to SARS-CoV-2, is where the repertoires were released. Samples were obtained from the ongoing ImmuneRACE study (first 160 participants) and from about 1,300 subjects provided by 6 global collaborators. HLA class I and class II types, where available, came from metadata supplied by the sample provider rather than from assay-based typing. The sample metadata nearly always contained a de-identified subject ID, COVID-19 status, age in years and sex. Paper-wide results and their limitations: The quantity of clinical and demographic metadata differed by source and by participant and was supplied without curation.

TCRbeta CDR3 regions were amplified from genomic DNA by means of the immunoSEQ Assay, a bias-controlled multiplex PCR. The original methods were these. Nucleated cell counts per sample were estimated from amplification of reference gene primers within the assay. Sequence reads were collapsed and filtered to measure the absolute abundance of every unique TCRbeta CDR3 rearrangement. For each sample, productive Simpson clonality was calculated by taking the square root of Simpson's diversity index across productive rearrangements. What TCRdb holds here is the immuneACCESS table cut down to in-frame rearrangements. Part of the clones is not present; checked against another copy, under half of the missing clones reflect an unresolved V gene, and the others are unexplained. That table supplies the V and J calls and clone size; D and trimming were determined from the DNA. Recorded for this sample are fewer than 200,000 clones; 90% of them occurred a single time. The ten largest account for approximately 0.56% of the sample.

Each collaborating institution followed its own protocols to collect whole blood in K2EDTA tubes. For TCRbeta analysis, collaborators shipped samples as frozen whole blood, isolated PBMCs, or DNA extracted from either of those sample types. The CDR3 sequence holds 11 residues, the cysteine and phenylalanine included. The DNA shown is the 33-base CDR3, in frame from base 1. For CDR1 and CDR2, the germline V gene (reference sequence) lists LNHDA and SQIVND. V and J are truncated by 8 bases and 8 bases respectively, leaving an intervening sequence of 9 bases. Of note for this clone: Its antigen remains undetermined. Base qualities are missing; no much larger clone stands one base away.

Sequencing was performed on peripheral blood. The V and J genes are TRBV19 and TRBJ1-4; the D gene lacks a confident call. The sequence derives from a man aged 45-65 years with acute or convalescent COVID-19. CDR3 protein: CASGPGEKLFF. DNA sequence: TGTGCCAGTGGCCCGGGGGAAAAACTGTTTTTT.